This is a list of T cell receptor beta chains from one sample in a study of Graves' ophthalmopathy and Graves' hyperthyroidism. Each CDR3 protein gets one entry after TCRdb re-called the multiplex PCR reads with MiXCR. This table holds about 210,000 distinct CDR3 sequences, just under 30% found once. Sample: peripheral blood. These receptors originate from a man aged 50 or older with Graves' ophthalmopathy. Both conserved end residues are part of each CDR3. The D gene is left open where the match is weak. For some rows the clone size is stated as once, few or many, or as a class when expanded; others skip it.

D	V	J	size	CDR3	DNA
TRBD2	TRBV7-2	TRBJ2-7	-	CASSLTSGGTYEQYF	TGTGCCAGCAGCTTGACTAGCGGGGGGACGTACGAGCAGTACTTC
-	TRBV6-1	TRBJ1-2	-	CASGRQGAGYTF	TGTGCCAGCGGACGCCAGGGTGCTGGCTACACCTTC
-	TRBV19	TRBJ1-5	many	CASSSGPGQPQHF	TGTGCCAGTAGTTCAGGGCCAGGACAGCCCCAGCATTTT
-	TRBV27	TRBJ2-7	many	CASSFTPNYEQYF	TGTGCCAGCAGTTTCACCCCCAACTACGAGCAGTACTTC
TRBD1	TRBV10-3	TRBJ1-6	many	CAISGSGQGATLHF	TGTGCCATCAGTGGCTCTGGACAGGGGGCCACCCTCCACTTT
-	TRBV12-5	TRBJ2-5	many	CASGWRETQYF	TGTGCTAGTGGTTGGAGGGAGACCCAGTACTTC
-	TRBV11-2	TRBJ2-5	many	CASSSQETQYF	TGTGCCAGCAGCTCCCAAGAGACCCAGTACTTC
-	TRBV4-3	TRBJ1-1	many	CASSHHLTANTEAFF	TGCGCCAGCAGCCACCACTTGACAGCGAACACTGAAGCTTTCTTT
TRBD2	TRBV6-2/TRBV6-3	TRBJ2-7	many	CASSPPGLAIEQYF	TGTGCCAGCAGTCCCCCGGGACTAGCGATCGAGCAGTACTTC
TRBD1	TRBV28	TRBJ1-5	many	CATRTGGDNQPQHF	TGTGCCACCCGGACAGGGGGGGACAATCAGCCCCAGCATTTT
-	TRBV12-3/TRBV12-4	TRBJ2-5	many	CASSLLGVQETQYF	TGTGCCAGCAGTCTACTAGGGGTCCAAGAGACCCAGTACTTC
-	TRBV2	TRBJ2-5	-	CAKSGDRGTQYF	TGTGCCAAGAGTGGGGACCGGGGAACCCAGTACTTC
-	TRBV6-1	TRBJ1-5	many	CASSLGRGEPQHF	TGTGCCAGCAGCCTAGGTAGGGGGGAGCCCCAGCATTTT
-	TRBV12-3/TRBV12-4	TRBJ2-3	many	CASSLTGVSTDTQYF	TGTGCCAGCAGTTTAACCGGGGTGAGCACAGATACGCAGTATTTT
-	TRBV20-1	TRBJ1-1	many	CSAAEPNTEAFF	TGCAGTGCCGCCGAGCCGAACACTGAAGCTTTCTTT
-	TRBV9	TRBJ2-5	many	CASNPGTESDQYF	TGTGCCAGCAACCCGGGGACGGAATCGGACCAGTACTTC
-	TRBV7-3	TRBJ1-5	-	CASSLMGTVHTATNQPQHF	TGTGCCAGCAGCTTAATGGGGACCGTCCACACGGCGACCAATCAGCCCCAGCATTTT
-	TRBV27	TRBJ1-1	-	CASSYLGNSDDLNTEAFF	TGTGCCAGCAGTTATCTGGGAAATAGCGATGACCTGAACACTGAAGCTTTCTTT
TRBD2	TRBV12-3/TRBV12-4	TRBJ2-7	-	CASSLNLAGNEQYF	TGTGCCAGCAGTTTAAACCTAGCGGGAAATGAGCAGTACTTC
-	TRBV19	TRBJ2-7	many	CASSSIGPYEQYF	TGTGCCAGTAGTAGTATTGGACCCTACGAGCAGTACTTC
-	TRBV12-3/TRBV12-4	TRBJ1-5	-	CASSLEAKQPQHF	TGTGCCAGCAGTTTAGAGGCGAAGCAGCCCCAGCATTTT
-	TRBV11-2	TRBJ1-1	once	CASSASRQGPWNTEAFF	TGTGCCAGCAGCGCCTCGCGGCAGGGGCCCTGGAACACTGAAGCTTTCTTT
-	TRBV5-1	TRBJ2-5	many	CASSLGIAPKGETQYF	TGCGCCAGCAGCTTGGGAATAGCGCCTAAGGGGGAGACCCAGTACTTC
TRBD2	TRBV7-3	TRBJ2-7	-	CASSMGQPGLARYEQYF	TGTGCCAGCAGCATGGGCCAGCCGGGACTAGCGCGGTACGAGCAGTACTTC
-	TRBV30	TRBJ2-1	many	CAWSRNEQFF	TGTGCCTGGAGTAGAAATGAGCAGTTCTTC
-	TRBV11-2	TRBJ1-1	many	CASSRGQNTEAFF	TGTGCCAGCAGTCGGGGGCAGAACACTGAAGCTTTCTTT
-	TRBV7-9	TRBJ2-7	many	CAGGLDSSYEQYF	TGTGCCGGGGGGTTGGACTCCTCCTACGAGCAGTACTTC
-	TRBV12-3/TRBV12-4	TRBJ2-7	few	CASREGLSEQYF	TGTGCCAGCAGAGAGGGACTCTCCGAGCAGTACTTC
-	TRBV30	TRBJ1-2	many	CAWTGANYGCTF	TGTGCCTGGACCGGGGCGAACTATGGCTGCACCTTC
TRBD2	TRBV19	TRBJ2-7	many	CASSPGTSGSGEQYF	TGTGCCAGTAGTCCCGGGACTAGCGGGAGCGGCGAGCAGTACTTC
-	TRBV7-2	TRBJ2-7	-	CASSLAGSGGYEQYF	TGTGCCAGCAGCTTAGCAGGAAGCGGCGGCTACGAGCAGTACTTC